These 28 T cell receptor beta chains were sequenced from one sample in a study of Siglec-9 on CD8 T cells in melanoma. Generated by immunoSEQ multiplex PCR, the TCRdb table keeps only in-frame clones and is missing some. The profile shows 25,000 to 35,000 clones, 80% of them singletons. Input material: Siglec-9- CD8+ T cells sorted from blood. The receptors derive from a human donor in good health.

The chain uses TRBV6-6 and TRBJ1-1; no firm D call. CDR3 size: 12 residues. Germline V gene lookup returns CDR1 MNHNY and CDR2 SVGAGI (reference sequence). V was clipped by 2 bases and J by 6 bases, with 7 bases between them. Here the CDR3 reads CASSYDGPEAFF. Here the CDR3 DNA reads TGTGCCAGCAGTTACGACGGGCCTGAAGCTTTCTTT.

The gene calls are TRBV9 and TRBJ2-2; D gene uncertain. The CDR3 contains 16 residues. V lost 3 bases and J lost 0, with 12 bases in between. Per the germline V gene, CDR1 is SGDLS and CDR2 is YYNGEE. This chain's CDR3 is CASSDPTDANTGELFF. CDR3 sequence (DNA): TGTGCCAGCAGCGACCCTACGGACGCGAACACCGGGGAGCTGTTTTTT.

The CDR3 bases are TGTGCCAGCAGACTGACAGGGGGGTTTAACGAGCAGTACTTC. It is translated as CASRLTGGFNEQYF. This chain uses TRBV5-8 with TRBJ2-7, with 9 bases matching TRBD1. Germline V gives CDR1 SGHTS, CDR2 YDEGEE. CDR3 size: 14 residues. V was clipped by 5 bases and J by 5 bases; unmatched bases: 8.

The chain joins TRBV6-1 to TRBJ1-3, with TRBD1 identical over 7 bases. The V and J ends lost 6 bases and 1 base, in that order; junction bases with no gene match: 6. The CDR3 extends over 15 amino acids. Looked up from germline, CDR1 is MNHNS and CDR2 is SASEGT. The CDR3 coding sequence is TGTGCCAGCAGGCGCGACAGGGTGTCTGGAAACACCATATATTTT. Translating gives CASRRDRVSGNTIYF.

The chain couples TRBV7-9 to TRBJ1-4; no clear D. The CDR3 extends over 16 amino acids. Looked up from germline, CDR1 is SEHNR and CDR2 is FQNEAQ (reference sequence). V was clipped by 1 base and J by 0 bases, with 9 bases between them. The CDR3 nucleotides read TGTGCCAGCAGCTTAGGAGGAATTGCAACTAATGAAAAACTGTTTTTT. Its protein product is CASSLGGIATNEKLFF.

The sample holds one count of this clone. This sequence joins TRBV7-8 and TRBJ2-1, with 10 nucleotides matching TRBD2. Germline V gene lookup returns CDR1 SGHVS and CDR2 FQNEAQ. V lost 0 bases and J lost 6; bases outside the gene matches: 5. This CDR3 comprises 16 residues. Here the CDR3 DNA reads TGTGCCAGCAGCTTAGCGAGCGGGGGGGCATCCAATGAGCAGTTCTTC. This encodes CASSLASGGASNEQFF.

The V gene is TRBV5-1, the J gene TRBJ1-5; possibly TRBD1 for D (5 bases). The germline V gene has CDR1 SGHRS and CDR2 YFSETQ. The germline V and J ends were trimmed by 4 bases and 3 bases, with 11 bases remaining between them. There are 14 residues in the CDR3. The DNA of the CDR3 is TGCGCCAGCAGCCCCGGGACGGACAATCAGCCCCAGCATTTT. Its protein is CASSPGTDNQPQHF.

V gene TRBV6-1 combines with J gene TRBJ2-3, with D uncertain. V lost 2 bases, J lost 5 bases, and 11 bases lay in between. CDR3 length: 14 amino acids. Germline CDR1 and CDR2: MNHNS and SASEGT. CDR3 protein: CASSELAAVDTQYF. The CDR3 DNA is TGTGCCAGCAGTGAATTGGCAGCTGTAGATACGCAGTATTTT.

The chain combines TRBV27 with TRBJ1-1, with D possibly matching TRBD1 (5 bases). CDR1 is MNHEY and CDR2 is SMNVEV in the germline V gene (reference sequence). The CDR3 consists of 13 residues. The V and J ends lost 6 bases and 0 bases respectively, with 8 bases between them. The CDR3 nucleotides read TGTGCCAGCAGGAGACAGATGAACACTGAAGCTTTCTTT. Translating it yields CASRRQMNTEAFF.

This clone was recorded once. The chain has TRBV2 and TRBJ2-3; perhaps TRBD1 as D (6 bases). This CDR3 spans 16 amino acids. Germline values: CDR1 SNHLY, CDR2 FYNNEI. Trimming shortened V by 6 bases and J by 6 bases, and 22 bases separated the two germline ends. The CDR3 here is CASRNSGGPKRDTQYF. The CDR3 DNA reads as TGTGCCAGCAGAAATAGTGGGGGCCCGAAAAGGGATACGCAGTATTTT.

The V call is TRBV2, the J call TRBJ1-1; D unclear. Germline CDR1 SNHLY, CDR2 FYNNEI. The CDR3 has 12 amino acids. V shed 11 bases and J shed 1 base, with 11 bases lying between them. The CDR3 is CAGTHSNTEAFF. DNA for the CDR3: TGTGCCGGCACACACTCGAACACTGAAGCTTTCTTT.

In DNA form, the CDR3 reads TGTGCCAGCAGTCTAGTGGGACAGGGAAGTAGCTCCTATAATTCACCCCTCCACTTT. Translation gives CASSLVGQGSSSYNSPLHF. V gene TRBV27 combines with J gene TRBJ1-6, with 9 bases matching TRBD1. V dropped 5 bases and J dropped 0; count of bases not matched to a gene: 11. The CDR3 is made up of 19 amino acids. Looked up from germline, CDR1 is MNHEY and CDR2 is SMNVEV (reference sequence).

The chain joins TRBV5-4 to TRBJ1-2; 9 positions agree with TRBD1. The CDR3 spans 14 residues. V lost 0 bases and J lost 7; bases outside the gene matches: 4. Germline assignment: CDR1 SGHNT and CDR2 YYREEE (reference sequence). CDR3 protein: CASSLGGTGTGYTF. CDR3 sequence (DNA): TGTGCCAGCAGCTTGGGCGGGACAGGGACTGGCTACACCTTC.

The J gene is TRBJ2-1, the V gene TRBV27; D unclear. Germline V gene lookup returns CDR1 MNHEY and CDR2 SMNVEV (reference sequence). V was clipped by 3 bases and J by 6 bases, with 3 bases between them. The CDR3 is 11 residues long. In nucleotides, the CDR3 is TGTGCCAGCAGTTTTCGCAATGAGCAGTTCTTC. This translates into CASSFRNEQFF.

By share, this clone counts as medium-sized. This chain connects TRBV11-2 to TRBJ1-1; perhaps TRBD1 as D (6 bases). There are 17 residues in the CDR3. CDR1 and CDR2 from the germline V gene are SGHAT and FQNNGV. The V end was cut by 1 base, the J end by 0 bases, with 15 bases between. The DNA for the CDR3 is TGTGCCAGCAGCTTAGCTGCGGGGGGCCGGGTGAACACTGAAGCTTTCTTT. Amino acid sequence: CASSLAAGGRVNTEAFF.

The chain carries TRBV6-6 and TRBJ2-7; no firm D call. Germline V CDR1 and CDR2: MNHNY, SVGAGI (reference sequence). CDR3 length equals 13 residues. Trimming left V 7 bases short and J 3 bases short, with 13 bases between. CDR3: CASTEYGNYEQYF. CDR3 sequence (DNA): TGTGCCAGCACTGAGTACGGAAACTACGAGCAGTACTTC.

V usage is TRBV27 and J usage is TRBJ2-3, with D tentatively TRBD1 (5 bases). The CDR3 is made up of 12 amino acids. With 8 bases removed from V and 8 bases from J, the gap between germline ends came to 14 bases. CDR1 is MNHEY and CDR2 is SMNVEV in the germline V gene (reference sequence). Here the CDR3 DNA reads TGTGCCAGCGGACAACCGCCCGTTACGCAGTATTTT. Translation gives CASGQPPVTQYF.

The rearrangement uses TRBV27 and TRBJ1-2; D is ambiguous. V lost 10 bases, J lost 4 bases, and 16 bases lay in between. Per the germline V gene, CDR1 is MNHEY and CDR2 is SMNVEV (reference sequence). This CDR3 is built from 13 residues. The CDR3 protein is CATPDTGGYGYTF. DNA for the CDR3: TGTGCCACCCCTGACACGGGCGGCTATGGCTACACCTTC.

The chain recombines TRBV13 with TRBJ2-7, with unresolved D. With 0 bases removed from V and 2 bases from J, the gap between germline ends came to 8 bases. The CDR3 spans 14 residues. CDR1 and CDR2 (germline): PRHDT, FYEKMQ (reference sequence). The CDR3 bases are TGTGCCAGCAGCTTAGGTCTGGATACCTACGAGCAGTACGTC. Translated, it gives CASSLGLDTYEQYV.

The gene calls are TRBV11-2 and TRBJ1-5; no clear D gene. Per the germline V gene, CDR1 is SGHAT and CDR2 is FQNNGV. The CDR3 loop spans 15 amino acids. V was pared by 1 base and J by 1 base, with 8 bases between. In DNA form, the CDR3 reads TGTGCCAGCAGCTTAGGCGTTGCCAGCAATCAGCCCCAGCATTTT. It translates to CASSLGVASNQPQHF. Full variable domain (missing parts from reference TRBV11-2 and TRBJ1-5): EAGVAQSPRYKIIEKRQSVAFWCNPISGHATLYWYQQILGQGPKLLIQFQNNGVVDDSQLPKDRFSAERLKGVDSTLKIQPAKLEDSAVYLCASSLGVASNQPQHFGDGTRLSIL.

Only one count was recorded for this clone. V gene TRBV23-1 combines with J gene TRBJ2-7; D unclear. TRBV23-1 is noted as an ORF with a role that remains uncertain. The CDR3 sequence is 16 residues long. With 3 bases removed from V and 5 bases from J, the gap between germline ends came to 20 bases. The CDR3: CASSHPPENLINEQYF. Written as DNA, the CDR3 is TGCGCCAGCAGTCACCCGCCGGAAAATCTAATTAACGAGCAGTACTTC.

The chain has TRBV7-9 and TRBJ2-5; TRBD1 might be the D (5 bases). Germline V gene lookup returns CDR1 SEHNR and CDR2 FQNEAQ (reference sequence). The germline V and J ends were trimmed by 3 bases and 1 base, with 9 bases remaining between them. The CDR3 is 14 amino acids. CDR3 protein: CASSFWTSQETQYF. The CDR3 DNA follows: TGTGCCAGCAGCTTCTGGACATCCCAAGAGACCCAGTACTTC.

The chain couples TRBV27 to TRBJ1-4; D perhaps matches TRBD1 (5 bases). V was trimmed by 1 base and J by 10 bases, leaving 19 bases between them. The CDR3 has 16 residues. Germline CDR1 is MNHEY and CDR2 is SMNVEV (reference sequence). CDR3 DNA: TGTGCCAGCAGTTTATTTCCCCGGGGCAGTGTTGCAAAACTGTTTTTT. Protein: CASSLFPRGSVAKLFF.

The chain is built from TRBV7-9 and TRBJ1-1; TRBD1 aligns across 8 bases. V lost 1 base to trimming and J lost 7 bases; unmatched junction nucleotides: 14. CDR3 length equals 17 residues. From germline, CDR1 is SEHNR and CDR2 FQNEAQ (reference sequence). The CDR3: CASSLEPWQGARGEAFF. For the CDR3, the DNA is TGTGCCAGCAGCTTAGAGCCGTGGCAGGGGGCGCGTGGTGAAGCTTTCTTT.

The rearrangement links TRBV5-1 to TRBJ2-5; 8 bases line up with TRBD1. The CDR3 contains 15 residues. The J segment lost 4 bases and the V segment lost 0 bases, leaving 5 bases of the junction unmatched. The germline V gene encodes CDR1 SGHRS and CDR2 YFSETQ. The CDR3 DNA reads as TGCGCCAGCAGCTTGGGCGGACAGGGTATAGAGACCCAGTACTTC. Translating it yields CASSLGGQGIETQYF.

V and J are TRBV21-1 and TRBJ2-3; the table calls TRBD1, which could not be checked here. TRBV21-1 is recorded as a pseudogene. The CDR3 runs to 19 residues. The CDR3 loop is CASSKGGTGKAERTDTQYF. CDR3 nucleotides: TGTGCCAGCAGCAAAGGGGGGACAGGGAAGGCAGAGAGGACAGATACGCAGTATTTT.

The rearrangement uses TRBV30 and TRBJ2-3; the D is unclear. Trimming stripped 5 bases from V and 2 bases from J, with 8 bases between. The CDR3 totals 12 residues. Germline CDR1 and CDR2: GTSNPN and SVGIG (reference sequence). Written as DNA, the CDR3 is TGTGCCTGGGCGGACCTCACAGATACGCAGTATTTT. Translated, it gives CAWADLTDTQYF.

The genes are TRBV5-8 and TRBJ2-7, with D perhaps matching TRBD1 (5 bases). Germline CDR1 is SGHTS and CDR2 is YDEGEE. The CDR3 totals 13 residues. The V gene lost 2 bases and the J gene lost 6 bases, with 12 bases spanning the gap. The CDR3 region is CASSFQGSPEQYV. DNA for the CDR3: TGTGCCAGCAGCTTTCAGGGATCTCCCGAGCAGTACGTC.